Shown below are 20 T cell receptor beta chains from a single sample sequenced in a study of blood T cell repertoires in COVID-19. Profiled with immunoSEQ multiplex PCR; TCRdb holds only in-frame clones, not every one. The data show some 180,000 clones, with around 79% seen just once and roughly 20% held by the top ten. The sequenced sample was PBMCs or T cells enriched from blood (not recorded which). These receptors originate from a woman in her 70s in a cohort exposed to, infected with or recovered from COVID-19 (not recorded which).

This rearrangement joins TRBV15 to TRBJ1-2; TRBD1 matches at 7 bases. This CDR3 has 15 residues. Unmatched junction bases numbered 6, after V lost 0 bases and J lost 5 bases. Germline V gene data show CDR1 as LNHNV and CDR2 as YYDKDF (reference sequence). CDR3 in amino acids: CATSRDFWDRYGYTF. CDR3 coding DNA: TGTGCCACCAGCAGAGATTTTTGGGACAGATATGGCTACACCTTC.

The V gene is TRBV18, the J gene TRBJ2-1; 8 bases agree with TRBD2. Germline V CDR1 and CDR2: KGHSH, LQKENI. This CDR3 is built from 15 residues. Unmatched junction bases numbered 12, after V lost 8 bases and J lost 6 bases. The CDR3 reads CASLDGRALTNEQFF. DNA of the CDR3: TGTGCCAGCCTAGACGGGAGGGCGCTTACCAATGAGCAGTTCTTC.

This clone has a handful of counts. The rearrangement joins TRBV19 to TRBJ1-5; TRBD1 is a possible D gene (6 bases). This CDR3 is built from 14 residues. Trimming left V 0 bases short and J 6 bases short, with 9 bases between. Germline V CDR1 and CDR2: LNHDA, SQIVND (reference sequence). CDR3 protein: CASSIEAGAQPQHF. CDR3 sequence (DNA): TGTGCCAGTAGTATAGAGGCAGGGGCTCAGCCCCAGCATTTT.

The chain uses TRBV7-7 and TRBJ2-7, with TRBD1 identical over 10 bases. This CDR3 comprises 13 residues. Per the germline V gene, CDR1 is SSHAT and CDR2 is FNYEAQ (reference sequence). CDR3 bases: TGTGCTAGCGCCCGGGACAGGGGCGACGAGCAGTACTTC. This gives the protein CASARDRGDEQYF.

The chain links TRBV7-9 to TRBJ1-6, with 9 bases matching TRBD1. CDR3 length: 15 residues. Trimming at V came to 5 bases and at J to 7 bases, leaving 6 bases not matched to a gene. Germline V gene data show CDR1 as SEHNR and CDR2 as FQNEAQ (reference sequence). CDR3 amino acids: CASSIRDRENSPLHF. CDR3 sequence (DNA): TGTGCCAGCAGCATCCGGGACAGGGAAAATTCACCCCTCCACTTT.

CDR3 amino acids: CASSPGLFYGYTF. Here the CDR3 DNA reads TGTGCCAGCAGCCCCGGACTATTCTATGGCTACACCTTC. The J gene is TRBJ1-2, the V gene TRBV11-2; D gene unclear. Per germline, CDR1 SGHAT and CDR2 FQNNGV. The CDR3 is made up of 13 amino acids. The ends were cut back, 5 bases at V and 4 bases at J, with 11 bases in the middle.

In DNA, the CDR3 is TGCAGTGCAAGTGACAGGGGGCGAGGAATTTCACCCCTCCACTTT. As protein: CSASDRGRGISPLHF. The V call is TRBV20-1, the J call TRBJ1-6, with TRBD1 matching 10 bases. V lost 6 bases and J lost 9; bases outside the gene matches: 11. Germline values: CDR1 DFQATT, CDR2 SNEGSKA (reference sequence). The CDR3 is 15 residues long.

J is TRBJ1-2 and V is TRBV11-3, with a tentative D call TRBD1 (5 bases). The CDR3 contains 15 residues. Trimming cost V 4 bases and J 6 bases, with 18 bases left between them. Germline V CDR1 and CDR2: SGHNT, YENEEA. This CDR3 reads CASSWRAGTTDGYTF. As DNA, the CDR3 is TGTGCCAGCAGCTGGAGAGCGGGGACCACCGATGGCTACACCTTC.

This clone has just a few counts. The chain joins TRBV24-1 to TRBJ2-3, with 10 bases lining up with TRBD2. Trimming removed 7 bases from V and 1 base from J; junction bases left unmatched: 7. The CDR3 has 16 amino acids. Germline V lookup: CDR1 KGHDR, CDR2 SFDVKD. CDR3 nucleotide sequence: TGTGCCACCAGACCCGGGACTAGCGCCCGCACAGATACGCAGTATTTT. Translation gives CATRPGTSARTDTQYF.

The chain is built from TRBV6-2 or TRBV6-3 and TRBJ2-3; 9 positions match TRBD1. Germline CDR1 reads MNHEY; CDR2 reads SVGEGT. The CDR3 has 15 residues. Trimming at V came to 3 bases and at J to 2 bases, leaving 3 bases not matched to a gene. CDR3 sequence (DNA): TGTGCCAGCAGTTATGACAGGGGGGACACAGATACGCAGTATTTT. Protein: CASSYDRGDTDTQYF.

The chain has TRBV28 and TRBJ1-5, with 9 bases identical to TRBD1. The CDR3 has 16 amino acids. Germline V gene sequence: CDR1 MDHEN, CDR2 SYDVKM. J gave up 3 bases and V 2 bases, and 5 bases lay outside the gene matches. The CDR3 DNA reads TGTGCCAGCAGTTTACCGGGGACAGGGAACAATCAGCCCCAGCATTTT. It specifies CASSLPGTGNNQPQHF.

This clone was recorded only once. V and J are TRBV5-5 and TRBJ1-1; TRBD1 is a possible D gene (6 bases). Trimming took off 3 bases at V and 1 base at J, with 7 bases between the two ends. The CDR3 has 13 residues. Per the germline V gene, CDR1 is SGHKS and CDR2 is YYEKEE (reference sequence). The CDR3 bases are TGTGCCAGCAGCTCCAGGGGGAACACTGAAGCTTTCTTT. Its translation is CASSSRGNTEAFF.

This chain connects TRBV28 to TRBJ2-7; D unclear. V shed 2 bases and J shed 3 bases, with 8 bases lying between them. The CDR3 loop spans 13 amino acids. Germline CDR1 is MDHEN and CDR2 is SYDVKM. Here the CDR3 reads CASSLRVYYEQYF. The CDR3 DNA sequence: TGTGCCAGCAGTTTAAGAGTGTACTACGAGCAGTACTTC.

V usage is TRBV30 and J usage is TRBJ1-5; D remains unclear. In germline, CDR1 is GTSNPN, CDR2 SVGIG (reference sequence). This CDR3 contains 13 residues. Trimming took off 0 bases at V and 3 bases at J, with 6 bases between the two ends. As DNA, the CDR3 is TGTGCCTGGAGTGTACAGCACAATCAGCCCCAGCATTTT. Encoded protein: CAWSVQHNQPQHF.

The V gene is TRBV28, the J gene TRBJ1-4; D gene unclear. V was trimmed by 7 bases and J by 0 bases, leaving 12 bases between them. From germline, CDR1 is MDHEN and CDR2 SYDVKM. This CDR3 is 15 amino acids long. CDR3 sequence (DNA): TGTGCCAGCAAAAACGCGGGTCCAACTAATGAAAAACTGTTTTTT. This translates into CASKNAGPTNEKLFF.

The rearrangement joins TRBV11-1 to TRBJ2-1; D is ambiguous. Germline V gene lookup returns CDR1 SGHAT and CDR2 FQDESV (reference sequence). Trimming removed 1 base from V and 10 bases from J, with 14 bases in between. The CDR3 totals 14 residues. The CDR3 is CASSLDQLVSEQFF. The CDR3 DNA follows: TGTGCCAGCAGCTTAGATCAGTTGGTTAGCGAGCAGTTCTTC.

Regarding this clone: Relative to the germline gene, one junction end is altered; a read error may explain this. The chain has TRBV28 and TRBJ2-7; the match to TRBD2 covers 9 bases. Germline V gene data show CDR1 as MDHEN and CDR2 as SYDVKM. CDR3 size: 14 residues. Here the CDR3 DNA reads TGTGCCGTAGATAGCGGGAGTTACTCCAACGAGCAGTACTTC. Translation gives CAVDSGSYSNEQYF.

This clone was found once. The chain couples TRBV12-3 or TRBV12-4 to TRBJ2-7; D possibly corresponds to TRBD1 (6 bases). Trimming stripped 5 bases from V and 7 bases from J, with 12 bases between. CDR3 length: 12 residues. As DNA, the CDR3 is TGTGCCAGCAGTCAGGGGCCCCTGGAGCAGTACTTC. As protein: CASSQGPLEQYF.

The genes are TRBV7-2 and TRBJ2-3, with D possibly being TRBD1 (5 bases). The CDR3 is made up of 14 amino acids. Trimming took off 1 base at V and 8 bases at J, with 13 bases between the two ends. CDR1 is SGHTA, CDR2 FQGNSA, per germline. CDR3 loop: CASSLEGVRGTQYF. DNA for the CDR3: TGTGCCAGCAGCTTAGAAGGGGTGAGAGGTACGCAGTATTTT.

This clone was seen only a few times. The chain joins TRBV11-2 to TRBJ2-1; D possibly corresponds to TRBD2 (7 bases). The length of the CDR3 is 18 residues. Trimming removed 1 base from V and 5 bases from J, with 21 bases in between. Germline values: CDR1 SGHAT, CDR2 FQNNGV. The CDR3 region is CASSLGKGGGPVDNEQFF. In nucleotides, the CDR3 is TGTGCCAGCAGCTTAGGGAAAGGGGGAGGGCCTGTAGACAATGAGCAGTTCTTC.